This T cell receptor beta chain is from a study of spatial heterogeneity in lung cancer. For the study at large: The study consistently detected more beta-chain than alpha-chain sequences.

Described time point: sample taken at primary tumor resection. Whole RNA, isolated from tumor, nontumor lung or frozen PBMC, was sequenced without prior sorting. Study outcomes and limitations: Tumoral mutation counts were tracked by counts of expanded intratumoral alpha and beta TCRs.

The length of the CDR3 is 16 residues. The V gene lost 4 bases and the J gene lost 3 bases, with 17 bases spanning the gap. Germline V gene data show CDR1 as SGHRS and CDR2 as YFSETQ. At least ten counts were recorded for this clonotype. The target antigen is unknown. On each TCR cDNA molecule, a unique molecular identifier was present. TCRdb re-derived calls from the 5' RACE reads in MiXCR, one entry per CDR3 protein. The profile shows around 12,000 distinct CDR3 sequences, around 6.3% of them singletons. The sequencing here drew on lung tumor tissue, taken at surgery. This receptor was taken from a female donor with early-stage non-small cell lung cancer. The chain recombines TRBV5-1 with TRBJ1-3; maybe TRBD1 (5 bases). The CDR3, as DNA: TGCGCCAGCAGCCCGGGTCTCGGGACGGTTGGAAACACCATATATTTT. It encodes CASSPGLGTVGNTIYF.